The next 30 T cell receptor beta chains were all read from a single sample in a study of early T cells in non-severe SARS-CoV-2 infection. TCRdb redid the calling of the 5' RACE reads with MiXCR, one entry per CDR3 protein. The table shows approximately 68,000 distinct CDR3 sequences, with around a tenth occurring only once. The sample in question was whole blood, obtained at baseline. The receptors shown here come from an adult who was a healthcare worker with PCR-confirmed SARS-CoV-2 infection or an uninfected control (not recorded which).

The chain couples TRBV12-3 or TRBV12-4 to TRBJ1-1; D is perhaps TRBD1 (5 bases). The CDR3 has 15 residues. Trimming removed 6 bases from V and 3 bases from J, with 17 bases in between. The CDR3 DNA reads as TGTGCCAGCAGCCCCGCCCGTAGGGGAGACACTGAAGCTTTCTTT. Translation: CASSPARRGDTEAFF.

This clonotype was recorded many times. The V gene is TRBV7-9, the J gene TRBJ2-3, with D hard to call. Trimming pared 5 bases from V and 2 bases from J, leaving 11 bases between. Germline V gene sequence: CDR1 SEHNR, CDR2 FQNEAQ (reference sequence). The CDR3 loop spans 14 amino acids. The CDR3, as DNA: TGTGCCAGCAGCCCCTCGTTAAACACAGATACGCAGTATTTT. Its translation is CASSPSLNTDTQYF.

The gene calls are TRBV7-9 and TRBJ1-2, with 11 bases that match TRBD1. Germline CDR1 SEHNR, CDR2 FQNEAQ (reference sequence). There are 17 residues in the CDR3. J lost 4 bases, V lost 4 bases, and 11 bases had no gene match. The CDR3 DNA reads TGTGCCAGCAGCTCTACCGGGACAGGGGGATCGGGCTATGGCTACACCTTC. This encodes CASSSTGTGGSGYGYTF.

This clonotype was detected only a few times. The V gene is TRBV7-9, the J gene TRBJ2-1; D is unresolved. With 1 base removed from V and 8 bases from J, the gap between germline ends came to 9 bases. This CDR3 contains 13 residues. Germline V lookup: CDR1 SEHNR, CDR2 FQNEAQ (reference sequence). The CDR3 coding sequence is TGTGCCAGCAGCTTAGAGGCACTCGATGAGCAGTTCTTC. Translated, it gives CASSLEALDEQFF.

This clonotype was counted between two and nine times. The J gene is TRBJ1-2, the V gene TRBV6-1; D is possibly TRBD1 (6 bases). Germline values: CDR1 MNHNS, CDR2 SASEGT. The V and J ends lost 3 bases and 7 bases respectively, with 15 bases between them. CDR3 length: 14 residues. CDR3 residues: CASSEDWAGVGYTF. In nucleotides, the CDR3 is TGTGCCAGCAGTGAGGATTGGGCAGGGGTTGGCTACACCTTC.

This chain connects TRBV12-3 or TRBV12-4 to TRBJ2-2, with 10 bases lining up with TRBD1. The CDR3 has 15 amino acids. Germline trimming cut 6 bases from V and 4 bases from J; bases unmatched to any gene: 5. CDR3 nucleotides: TGTGCCAGCAGGTGGACAGGGGGGACCACCGGGGAGCTGTTTTTT. This sequence encodes CASRWTGGTTGELFF.

The table lists this clonotype with a few counts. The chain couples TRBV25-1 to TRBJ1-3, with D maybe TRBD1 (5 bases). CDR1 and CDR2 from the germline V gene are MGHDK and SYGVNS. The CDR3 runs 15 residues. The V and J ends lost 5 bases and 4 bases respectively, with 15 bases between them. CDR3 amino acids: CASSSPGRIGNTIYF. CDR3 in DNA: TGTGCCAGCAGTTCCCCAGGGCGCATCGGAAACACCATATATTTT.

This clonotype was seen more than once but under ten times. The V call is TRBV10-3, the J call TRBJ2-3, with 10 nucleotides matching TRBD2. Trimming took 0 bases from V and 6 from J; bases not matched to a gene: 18. The germline V gene encodes CDR1 ENHRY and CDR2 SYGVKD. The CDR3 contains 20 residues. As DNA, the CDR3 is TGTGCCATCAGTGAGTCGAATCACTCGCCCCTAGCGGGGGAGATCGATACGCAGTATTTT. It specifies CAISESNHSPLAGEIDTQYF.

This clonotype appeared a few times. This chain links TRBV7-2 with TRBJ2-7; no firm D call. Germline V lookup: CDR1 SGHTA, CDR2 FQGNSA. The CDR3 runs to 15 residues. Trimming removed 5 bases at V and 1 base at J, with 15 bases between. CDR3 protein: CASSTTSGPSYEQYF. CDR3 DNA: TGTGCCAGCAGCACAACTTCAGGTCCATCCTACGAGCAGTACTTC. The full variable domain, its missing parts supplied by reference TRBV7-2 and TRBJ2-7, is GAGVSQSPSNKVTEKGKDVELRCDPISGHTALYWYRQSLGQGLEFLIYFQGNSAPDKSGLPSDRFSAERTGGSVSTLTIQRTQQEDSAVYLCASSTTSGPSYEQYFGPGTRLTVT.

The chain carries TRBV18 and TRBJ1-2; perhaps TRBD1 as D (5 bases). The CDR3 length is 16 residues. Germline CDR1 is KGHSH and CDR2 is LQKENI. Trimming cost V 2 bases and J 8 bases, with 21 bases left between them. As DNA, the CDR3 is TGTGCCAGCTCACCATGGAGAGGGGCTCCTAAGATCGGCTACACCTTC. It codes for CASSPWRGAPKIGYTF.

The rearrangement joins TRBV14 to TRBJ2-3, with D perhaps assigned TRBD1 or TRBD2 (5 bases each). CDR3 length equals 14 residues. CDR1 and CDR2 from the germline V gene are SGHDN and FVKESK. V was pared by 3 bases and J by 4 bases, with 11 bases between. The CDR3 is CASSHLRGPDTQYF. CDR3 DNA: TGTGCCAGCAGCCATCTCCGGGGCCCAGATACGCAGTATTTT. The complete variable domain, with remaining parts taken from reference TRBV14 and TRBJ2-3, reads EAGVTQFPSHSVIEKGQTVTLRCDPISGHDNLYWYRRVMGKEIKFLLHFVKESKQDESGMPNNRFLAERTGGTYSTLKVQPAELEDSGVYFCASSHLRGPDTQYFGPGTRLTVL.

The chain links TRBV4-1 to TRBJ1-5; 8 bases match TRBD1. Germline loops: CDR1 MGHRA, CDR2 YSYEKL. The V and J ends lost 0 bases and 7 bases, in that order; junction bases with no gene match: 8. This CDR3 is 16 amino acids long. This CDR3 is CASSQDVQGGRQPQHF. CDR3 nucleotide sequence: TGCGCCAGCAGCCAAGATGTACAGGGGGGACGGCAGCCCCAGCATTTT.

This clonotype has ten or more counts. The V gene is TRBV10-3, the J gene TRBJ1-1; weak D call: TRBD1 (5 bases). Trimming removed 7 bases at V and 1 base at J, with 10 bases between. Germline CDR1 and CDR2: ENHRY and SYGVKD. The CDR3 sequence is 13 residues long. In DNA form, the CDR3 reads TGTGCCATCACCGAGGGGCCGAACACTGAAGCTTTCTTT. This sequence encodes CAITEGPNTEAFF.

This clonotype was picked up many times. The chain combines TRBV6-1 with TRBJ2-3; 7 bases agree with TRBD2. This CDR3 is built from 17 residues. The germline gives CDR1 MNHNS, CDR2 SASEGT. With V trimmed by 0 bases and J by 5 bases, 11 bases remained unmatched. Here the CDR3 DNA reads TGTGCCAGCAGTGAAGCAAATGTTTCCCCTAGCGGAGATACGCAGTATTTT. Translation gives CASSEANVSPSGDTQYF.

The table lists this clonotype with a few counts. The chain uses TRBV5-5 and TRBJ2-3; D may be TRBD2 (5 bases). Per the germline V gene, CDR1 is SGHKS and CDR2 is YYEKEE (reference sequence). The CDR3 spans 14 residues. Trimming left V 4 bases short and J 5 bases short, with 14 bases between. The CDR3 here is CASSLLAEQDTQYF. As DNA, the CDR3 is TGTGCCAGCAGCCTTCTAGCCGAGCAAGATACGCAGTATTTT.

The chain couples TRBV2 to TRBJ1-2, with D perhaps TRBD1 (6 bases). Germline CDR1 is SNHLY and CDR2 is FYNNEI. The V and J ends lost 3 bases and 6 bases respectively, with 11 bases between them. CDR3 length: 13 amino acids. The CDR3: CASSDNRDDGYTF. In nucleotides, the CDR3 is TGTGCCAGCAGTGACAACAGGGACGATGGCTACACCTTC. Using reference TRBV2 and TRBJ1-2 for the parts outside the CDR3, the full variable domain is EPEVTQTPSHQVTQMGQEVILRCVPISNHLYFYWYRQILGQKVEFLVSFYNNEISEKSEIFDDQFSVERPDGSNFTLKIRSTKLEDSAMYFCASSDNRDDGYTFGSGTRLTVV.

The chain combines TRBV9 with TRBJ2-5; D gene uncertain. Between the trimmed V and J ends, which lost 4 bases and 4 bases, there was a span of 14 bases. Germline-derived CDR1 and CDR2 are SGDLS and YYNGEE. This CDR3 spans 14 amino acids. CDR3 loop: CASSPERIGETQYF. The CDR3, as DNA: TGTGCCAGCAGCCCCGAAAGGATTGGAGAGACCCAGTACTTC.

This clonotype was detected many times. The V call is TRBV20-1, the J call TRBJ1-6; unclear D gene. The germline CDR1 and CDR2 sequences are DFQATT and SNEGSKA (reference sequence). V dropped 5 bases and J dropped 7 bases, with 12 bases sitting between them. CDR3 size: 13 residues. The CDR3 sequence is CSAESGSNSPLHF. DNA of the CDR3: TGCAGTGCTGAATCTGGTTCCAATTCACCCCTCCACTTT.

This clonotype was seen only a few times. The chain uses TRBV6-2 or TRBV6-3 and TRBJ2-3, with D hard to call. CDR1 MNHEY and CDR2 SVGEGT come from the germline V gene. CDR3 length equals 15 residues. Trimming pared 2 bases from V and 0 bases from J, leaving 9 bases between. The CDR3 loop reads CASSYGATSTDTQYF. The CDR3 nucleotides read TGTGCCAGCAGTTACGGAGCGACTAGCACAGATACGCAGTATTTT.

The J gene is TRBJ2-3, the V gene TRBV11-2; possible D gene TRBD1, 5 bases. CDR3 length equals 14 residues. Germline V lookup: CDR1 SGHAT, CDR2 FQNNGV. Deletions cut 5 bases from V and 7 bases from J, with 16 bases between. The chain's CDR3 is CASSQEPAGNTQYF. In DNA form, the CDR3 reads TGTGCCAGCAGCCAAGAACCAGCAGGGAATACGCAGTATTTT.

The chain recombines TRBV5-1 with TRBJ1-2, with D possibly being TRBD1 (6 bases). Germline CDR1 SGHRS, CDR2 YFSETQ. Trimming stripped 4 bases from V and 0 bases from J, with 16 bases between. The CDR3 runs to 16 residues. The CDR3 loop is CASSPPRGRTNYGYTF. CDR3 in DNA: TGCGCCAGCAGCCCCCCTCGGGGGCGAACTAACTATGGCTACACCTTC.

This clonotype was detected only a few times. The chain has TRBV3-1 and TRBJ2-7; a possible D gene is TRBD1 (6 bases). CDR3 length equals 13 residues. Germline CDR1 reads LGHDT; CDR2 reads YNNKEL (reference sequence). V was pared by 3 bases and J by 4 bases, with 10 bases between. CDR3 in DNA: TGTGCCAGCAGCCAGGGGGCCGGGTACGAGCAGTACTTC. Protein sequence: CASSQGAGYEQYF.

The chain joins TRBV29-1 to TRBJ2-7; the match to TRBD1 covers 10 bases. The CDR3 totals 12 residues. V was pared by 7 bases and J by 4 bases, with 4 bases of the junction left unmatched. The V gene's germline CDR1 is SQVTM and CDR2 ANQGSEA. The CDR3 DNA follows: TGCAGCGCTCGACAGGGGGCTTACGAGCAGTACTTC. As protein: CSARQGAYEQYF.

This clonotype occurred once. V gene TRBV30 combines with J gene TRBJ2-7; TRBD1 matches at 7 bases. Germline V gene sequence: CDR1 GTSNPN, CDR2 SVGIG (reference sequence). The CDR3 is 15 amino acids. V was clipped by 0 bases and J by 3 bases; unmatched bases: 8. The CDR3: CAWSVNPTGLYEQYF. As DNA, the CDR3 is TGTGCCTGGAGTGTTAACCCGACAGGGCTCTACGAGCAGTACTTC. Full variable domain (outside the CDR3, taken from reference TRBV30 and TRBJ2-7): SQTIHQWPATLVQPVGSPLSLECTVEGTSNPNLYWYRQAAGRGLQLLFYSVGIGQISSEVPQNLSASRPQDRQFILSSKKLLLSDSGFYLCAWSVNPTGLYEQYFGPGTRLTVT.

This chain's CDR3 is CASGPEGYVFPPFF. In DNA, the CDR3 is TGTGCTAGTGGTCCCGAAGGTTACGTTTTTCCCCCGTTCTTC. The rearrangement uses TRBV12-5 and TRBJ2-1; D ambiguous. The CDR3 spans 14 residues. V lost 5 bases and J 15 bases, leaving 23 bases between the germline ends. Germline V gene lookup returns CDR1 LGHNT and CDR2 FRNRAP. Using reference TRBV12-5 and TRBJ2-1 for the parts outside the CDR3, the full variable domain is DARVTQTPRHKVTEMGQEVTMRCQPILGHNTVFWYRQTMMQGLELLAYFRNRAPLDDSGMPKDRFSAEMPDATLATLKIQPSEPRDSAVYFCASGPEGYVFPPFFGPGTRLTVL.

This clonotype was observed at least ten times. The genes are TRBV10-3 and TRBJ2-7; D is possibly TRBD1 (5 bases). The CDR3 is 13 residues long. The germline V gene has CDR1 ENHRY and CDR2 SYGVKD. Deletions cut 2 bases from V and 5 bases from J, with 10 bases between. The CDR3 DNA sequence: TGTGCCATCAGTGAGAGGGGTCAGGACGAGCAGTACTTC. Translated: CAISERGQDEQYF.

This clonotype showed up just a few times. The DNA of the CDR3 is TGTGCCAGCAGTGAAGATCAGGGGCAGAATACGCAGTATTTT. Translation gives CASSEDQGQNTQYF. The chain joins TRBV6-1 to TRBJ2-3; the D gene is possibly TRBD1 (6 bases). Germline loops: CDR1 MNHNS, CDR2 SASEGT. V lost 1 base, J lost 7 bases, and 12 bases lay in between. The CDR3 has 14 amino acids.

This clonotype appeared many times. The CDR3 nucleotides read TGTGCCACCAGTGAACTCAATGAGCAGTTCTTC. Its translation: CATSELNEQFF. This chain connects TRBV24-1 to TRBJ2-1; no firm D call. Trimming pared 4 bases from V and 6 bases from J, leaving 3 bases between. This CDR3 has 11 residues. CDR1 and CDR2 from the germline V gene are KGHDR and SFDVKD.

A note on this clonotype: This sequence may be a read error, since a much larger clone differs from it by one base. The chain is built from TRBV28 and TRBJ2-1, with 10 bases that match TRBD2. Germline assignment: CDR1 MDHEN and CDR2 SYDVKM. This CDR3 contains 17 residues. With 4 bases clipped from V and 5 bases from J, the junction kept 11 bases outside the gene matches. CDR3 bases: TGTGCCAGCAGTTCCTTCGCTAGCGGGAGTCAGAACAATGAGCAGTTCTTC. Protein product: CASSSFASGSQNNEQFF.

The chain has TRBV6-2 or TRBV6-3 and TRBJ2-1; 11 nucleotides line up with TRBD2. V gave up 5 bases and J gave up 9 bases; unmatched junction bases: 6. CDR1 MNHEY and CDR2 SVGEGT come from the germline V gene. This CDR3 is built from 14 residues. CDR3 sequence reads: CASSILTSGGEQFF. CDR3 DNA sequence: TGTGCCAGCAGTATTCTCACTAGCGGGGGTGAGCAGTTCTTC.